Detailed here is one T cell receptor (beta chain). This CDR3 has 13 amino acids. Trimming left V 10 bases short and J 4 bases short, with 16 bases between. The germline V gene encodes CDR1 ENHRY and CDR2 SYGVKD. Sequencing used immunoSEQ multiplex PCR; TCRdb keeps in-frame clones, though not all of them. The repertoire has 180,000 or so clones, around 80% of them found once; the top ten carry about 15%. This sample was included in a study of blood T cell repertoires in COVID-19. Study-level background: In each case, the material was cDNA or gDNA derived from T cells, B-cell-depleted T cells, or PBMCs.

Donors in Cohort 3 who had recovered were those with two negative PCRs, healthcare professional clearance, or resolution of their symptoms. Material: PBMCs or T cells enriched from blood (not recorded which). The chain links TRBV10-3 to TRBJ1-2; TRBD1 is a possible D gene (6 bases). This receptor was identified in a man aged 45-65 years who had recovered from COVID-19. In DNA form, the CDR3 reads TGTGCCACCCAGGACAGAGATTTCTATGGCTACACCTTC. Translating gives CATQDRDFYGYTF.